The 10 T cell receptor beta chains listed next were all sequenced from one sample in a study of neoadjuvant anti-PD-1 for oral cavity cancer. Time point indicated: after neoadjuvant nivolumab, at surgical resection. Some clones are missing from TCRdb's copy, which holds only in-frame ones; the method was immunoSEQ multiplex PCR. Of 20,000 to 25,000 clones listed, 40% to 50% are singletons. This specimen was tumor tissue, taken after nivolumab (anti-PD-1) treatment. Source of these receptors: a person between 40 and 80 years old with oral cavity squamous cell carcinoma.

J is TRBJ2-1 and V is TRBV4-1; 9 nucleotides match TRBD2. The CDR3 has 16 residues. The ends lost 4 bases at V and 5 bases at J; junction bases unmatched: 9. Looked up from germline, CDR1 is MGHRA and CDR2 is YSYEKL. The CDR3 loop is CASSPTPGLAHNEQFF. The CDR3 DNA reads TGCGCCAGCAGCCCGACGCCGGGACTAGCCCACAATGAGCAGTTCTTC.

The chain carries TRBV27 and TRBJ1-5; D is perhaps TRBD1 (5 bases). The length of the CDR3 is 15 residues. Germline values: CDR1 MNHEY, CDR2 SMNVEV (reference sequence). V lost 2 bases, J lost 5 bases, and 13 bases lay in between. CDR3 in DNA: TGTGCCAGCAGTTTAAGCCGTTCGGGGGATCAGCCCCAGCATTTT. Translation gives CASSLSRSGDQPQHF.

The CDR3 is CATSRASGGYEQYF. CDR3 sequence (DNA): TGTGCCACCAGCAGAGCTAGCGGGGGATACGAGCAGTACTTC. V usage is TRBV15 and J usage is TRBJ2-7; 10 bases are shared with TRBD2. V shed 1 base and J 4 bases; nucleotides not matched to a gene: 1. Germline V gene data show CDR1 as LNHNV and CDR2 as YYDKDF (reference sequence). The CDR3 covers 14 residues.

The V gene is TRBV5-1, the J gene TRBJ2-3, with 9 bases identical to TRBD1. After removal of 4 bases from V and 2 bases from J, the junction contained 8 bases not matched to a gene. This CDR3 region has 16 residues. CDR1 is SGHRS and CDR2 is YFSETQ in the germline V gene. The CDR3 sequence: CASSIGQGPNTDTQYF. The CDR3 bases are TGCGCCAGCAGCATCGGACAGGGGCCCAACACAGATACGCAGTATTTT.

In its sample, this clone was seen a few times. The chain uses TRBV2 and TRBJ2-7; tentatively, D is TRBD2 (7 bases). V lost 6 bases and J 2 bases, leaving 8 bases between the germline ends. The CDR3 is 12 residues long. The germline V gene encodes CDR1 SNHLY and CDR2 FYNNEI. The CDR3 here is CASRRGPYEQYF. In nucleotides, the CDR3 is TGTGCCAGCAGGCGGGGGCCCTACGAGCAGTACTTC.

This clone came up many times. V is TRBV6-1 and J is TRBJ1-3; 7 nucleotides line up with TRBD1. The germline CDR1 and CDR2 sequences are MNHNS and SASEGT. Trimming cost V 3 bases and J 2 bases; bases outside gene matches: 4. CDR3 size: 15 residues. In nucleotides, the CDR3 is TGTGCCAGCAGTGACTGGGGGACAGCTGGAAACACCATATATTTT. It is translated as CASSDWGTAGNTIYF.

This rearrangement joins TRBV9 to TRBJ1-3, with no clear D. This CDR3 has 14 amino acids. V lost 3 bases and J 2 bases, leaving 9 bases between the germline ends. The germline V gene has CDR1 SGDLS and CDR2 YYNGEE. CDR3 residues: CASSGLMAGNTIYF. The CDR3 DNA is TGTGCCAGCAGCGGGTTAATGGCTGGAAACACCATATATTTT.

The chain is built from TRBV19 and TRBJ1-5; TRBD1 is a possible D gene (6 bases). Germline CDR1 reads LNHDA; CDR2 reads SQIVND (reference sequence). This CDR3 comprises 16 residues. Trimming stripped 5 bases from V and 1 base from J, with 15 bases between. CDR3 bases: TGTGCCAGTAGTCGCCCGGGCAGGGGAAGCAATCAGCCCCAGCATTTT. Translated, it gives CASSRPGRGSNQPQHF.

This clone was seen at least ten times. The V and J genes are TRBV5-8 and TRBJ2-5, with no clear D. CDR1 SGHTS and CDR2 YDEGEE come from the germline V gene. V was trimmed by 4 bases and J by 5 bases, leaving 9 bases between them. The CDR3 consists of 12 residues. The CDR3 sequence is CASSTQRETQYF. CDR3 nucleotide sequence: TGTGCCAGCAGCACCCAGAGGGAGACCCAGTACTTC.

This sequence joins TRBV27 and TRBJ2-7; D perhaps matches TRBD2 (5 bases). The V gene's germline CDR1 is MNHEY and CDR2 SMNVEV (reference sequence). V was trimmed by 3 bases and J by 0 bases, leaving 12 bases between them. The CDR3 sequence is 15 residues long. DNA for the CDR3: TGTGCCAGCAGTTTGTGGGCCCGGGGCTCCTACGAGCAGTACTTC. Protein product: CASSLWARGSYEQYF.